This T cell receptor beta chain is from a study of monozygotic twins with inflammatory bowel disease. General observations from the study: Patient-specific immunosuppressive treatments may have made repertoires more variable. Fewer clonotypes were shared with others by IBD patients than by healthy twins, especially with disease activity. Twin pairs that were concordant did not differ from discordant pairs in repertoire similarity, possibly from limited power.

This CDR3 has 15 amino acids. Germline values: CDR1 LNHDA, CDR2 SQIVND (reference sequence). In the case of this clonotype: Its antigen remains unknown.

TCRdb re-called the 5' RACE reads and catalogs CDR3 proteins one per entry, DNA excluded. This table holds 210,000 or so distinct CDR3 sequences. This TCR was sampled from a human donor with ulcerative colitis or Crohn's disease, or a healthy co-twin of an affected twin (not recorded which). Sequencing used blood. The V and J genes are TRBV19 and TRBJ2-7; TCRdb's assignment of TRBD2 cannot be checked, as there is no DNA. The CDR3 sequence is CASSVGTSGSHEQYF.